This T cell receptor beta chain was identified during a study of human T cells and chemical hapten exposure. Each CDR3 protein gets one entry after TCRdb re-called the RACE reads with MiXCR. The sample lists under 400,000 distinct CDR3 sequences, 5.1% occurring once. This clonotype came up many times. The CDR3 spans 15 residues. V lost 6 bases to trimming and J lost 4 bases; unmatched junction nucleotides: 5. Time point noted: pre-sensitization, week 0. Treatment specified: therapeutic diphenylcyclopropenone sensitization with weekly scalp DPC. The sample in question was whole blood, obtained in connection with sensitization to the hapten diphenylcyclopropenone (DPC). The TCR comes from a woman aged 50 to 65 with alopecia areata. Some clones in this sample may be carry-over from other donors' samples. V and J are TRBV12-3 or TRBV12-4 and TRBJ2-7; TRBD2 matches 14 bases. CDR3 coding DNA: TGTGCCAGCAGGTCGACTAGCGGGGGGGTGTACGAGCAGTACTTC. Its translation is CASRSTSGGVYEQYF.